The 28 T cell receptor beta chains in this list originate from one sample, sequenced in a study of blood T cell repertoires in COVID-19. Only in-frame clones appear in the TCRdb table, and some are missing; sequencing was by immunoSEQ multiplex PCR. The table shows around 200,000 clones, with less than 85% occurring only once. Material: peripheral blood. The receptor set was obtained from a woman aged 50 to 60 with acute or convalescent COVID-19.

This clone was observed a handful of times. The J gene is TRBJ2-2, the V gene TRBV30; tentatively, D is TRBD1 (6 bases). CDR1 and CDR2 (germline): GTSNPN, SVGIG (reference sequence). V lost 8 bases and J 6 bases, leaving 10 bases between the germline ends. The CDR3 has 11 residues. The CDR3 bases are TGTGCCCACAGGGCGCCCGGGGAGCTGTTTTTT. Translated, it gives CAHRAPGELFF.

This clone was observed a few times. This chain joins TRBV6-2 or TRBV6-3 and TRBJ1-6; no clear D gene. V was clipped by 2 bases and J by 4 bases, with 12 bases between them. Germline CDR1 is MNHEY and CDR2 is SVGEGT. This CDR3 has 16 amino acids. CDR3 DNA sequence: TGTGCCAGCAGTTACATCCCGGTCGAGTATAATTCACCCCTCCACTTT. Protein sequence: CASSYIPVEYNSPLHF.

This clone was seen only once. The rearrangement joins TRBV27 to TRBJ2-1; the match to TRBD2 covers 8 bases. The CDR3 loop spans 12 amino acids. Germline V lookup: CDR1 MNHEY, CDR2 SMNVEV (reference sequence). The J segment lost 12 bases and the V segment lost 5 bases, leaving 6 bases of the junction unmatched. CDR3 DNA sequence: TGTGCCAGCAGTCTAAACCGGGGGGGGCAGTTCTTC. This translates into CASSLNRGGQFF.

V gene TRBV5-1 combines with J gene TRBJ2-1, with D unclear. The CDR3 runs 13 residues. Germline loops: CDR1 SGHRS, CDR2 YFSETQ. V shed 0 bases and J shed 10 bases, with 11 bases lying between them. CDR3: CASSLAGRPEQFF. CDR3 in DNA: TGCGCCAGCAGCTTGGCGGGTCGCCCCGAGCAGTTCTTC. Filled out from reference TRBV5-1 and TRBJ2-1, the complete variable domain reads KAGVTQTPRYLIKTRGQQVTLSCSPISGHRSVSWYQQTPGQGLQFLFEYFSETQRNKGNFPGRFSGRQFSNSRSEMNVSTLELGDSALYLCASSLAGRPEQFFGPGTRLTVL.

This clone showed up just a few times. This chain uses TRBV28 with TRBJ1-5, with D possibly TRBD1 on 5 matching bases. This CDR3 spans 14 amino acids. In germline, CDR1 is MDHEN, CDR2 SYDVKM. V lost 6 bases and J lost 6, with 15 bases in between. The CDR3 reads CASSPGGFGQPQHF. The CDR3 DNA reads TGTGCCAGCAGCCCGGGGGGATTCGGTCAGCCCCAGCATTTT.

This clone appeared once. The rearrangement links TRBV15 to TRBJ1-3, with a possible D match to TRBD1 (5 bases). Trimming shortened V by 5 bases and J by 0 bases, and 11 bases separated the two germline ends. The CDR3 length is 15 residues. Germline lookup yields CDR1 LNHNV and CDR2 YYDKDF (reference sequence). The CDR3 sequence: CATSSDIYSGNTIYF. The CDR3 bases are TGTGCCACCAGCTCGGACATCTACTCTGGAAACACCATATATTTT.

The V and J genes are TRBV6-6 and TRBJ2-3; 7 bases align to TRBD2. The trim removed 5 bases at V and 3 bases at J, leaving 8 bases unmatched. This CDR3 has 15 residues. CDR1 MNHNY and CDR2 SVGAGI come from the germline V gene (reference sequence). The CDR3 DNA is TGTGCCAGCAGTAAGGGAGGGGTGGAGACAGATACGCAGTATTTT. Translating it yields CASSKGGVETDTQYF.

This clone was detected only a few times. The chain employs TRBV5-4 and TRBJ2-7, with TRBD2 identical over 9 bases. The germline V gene has CDR1 SGHNT and CDR2 YYREEE (reference sequence). This CDR3 comprises 18 residues. V shed 0 bases, J shed 2 bases, and the junction held 12 bases outside the gene matches. CDR3 protein: CASSLGVAGEKRTYEQYF. Here the CDR3 DNA reads TGTGCCAGCAGCTTGGGGGTAGCGGGGGAGAAAAGAACCTACGAGCAGTACTTC.

J is TRBJ2-7 and V is TRBV6-6; 7 nucleotides agree with TRBD1. This CDR3 contains 15 residues. CDR1 MNHNY and CDR2 SVGAGI come from the germline V gene (reference sequence). J lost 0 bases, V lost 4 bases, and 6 bases had no gene match. CDR3 bases: TGTGCCAGCAGTTCGCCCGGGACAGTCTCCTACGAGCAGTACTTC. This encodes CASSSPGTVSYEQYF.

V and J are TRBV3-1 (or the pseudogene TRBV3-2) and TRBJ2-7; 7 positions match TRBD2. Per germline, CDR1 LGHDT and CDR2 YNNKEL (reference sequence). The ends lost 4 bases at V and 3 bases at J; junction bases unmatched: 9. This CDR3 is 15 amino acids long. In DNA, the CDR3 is TGTGCCAGCAGCCGAGATTTCGGGGGGTTCTACGAGCAGTACTTC. Its protein is CASSRDFGGFYEQYF.

The sample holds a few counts of this clone. The sample holds other DNA sequences that translate to the same CDR3. This chain connects TRBV11-2 to TRBJ2-7; 7 nucleotides align to TRBD2. The CDR3 spans 15 residues. V lost 1 base and J lost 2; bases outside the gene matches: 5. The germline V gene encodes CDR1 SGHAT and CDR2 FQNNGV. In DNA form, the CDR3 reads TGTGCCAGCAGCTTAGGAACTGGGGGGGCCTACGAGCAGTACTTC. Amino acids: CASSLGTGGAYEQYF.

In nucleotides, the CDR3 is TGTGCCAGTAGTATAGTAGCGCGAATAGGCAATCAGCCCCAGCATTTT. Translation: CASSIVARIGNQPQHF. The V gene is TRBV19, the J gene TRBJ1-5; no reliable D call. In germline, CDR1 is LNHDA, CDR2 SQIVND (reference sequence). The CDR3 is 16 residues long. The ends were cut back, 1 base at V and 2 bases at J, with 12 bases in the middle.

The chain combines TRBV18 with TRBJ2-1; TRBD1 agrees at 12 bases. The CDR3 loop spans 14 amino acids. V lost 4 bases and J lost 7; bases outside the gene matches: 2. Germline assignment: CDR1 KGHSH and CDR2 LQKENI. The CDR3: CASSRDRGQNEQFF. The CDR3 bases are TGTGCCAGCTCACGGGACAGGGGGCAGAATGAGCAGTTCTTC.

This clone was seen only a few times. V is TRBV12-3 or TRBV12-4 and J is TRBJ2-7; D is possibly TRBD2 (5 bases). The CDR3 is made up of 13 amino acids. Trimming took off 5 bases at V and 3 bases at J, with 11 bases between the two ends. CDR3 in amino acids: CASSPRTYYEQYF. The CDR3 coding sequence is TGTGCCAGCAGTCCCAGGACTTACTACGAGCAGTACTTC.

A few counts support this clone. This sequence joins TRBV4-1 and TRBJ1-2; maybe TRBD1 (6 bases). The germline gives CDR1 MGHRA, CDR2 YSYEKL. This CDR3 has 15 residues. Trimming shortened V by 0 bases and J by 3 bases, and 11 bases separated the two germline ends. The CDR3 spells CASSQENRDDYGYTF. The DNA for the CDR3 is TGCGCCAGCAGCCAAGAGAACAGGGATGACTATGGCTACACCTTC.

This chain joins TRBV18 and TRBJ2-1; 16 bases line up with TRBD2. V lost 3 bases to trimming and J lost 10 bases; unmatched junction nucleotides: 6. In germline, CDR1 is KGHSH, CDR2 LQKENI. CDR3 size: 16 residues. The CDR3 sequence: CASSPGLAGGPEEQFF. The CDR3, as DNA: TGTGCCAGCTCACCGGGACTAGCGGGAGGGCCGGAGGAGCAGTTCTTC.

The V call is TRBV14, the J call TRBJ1-1, with 7 bases matching TRBD1. This CDR3 spans 11 amino acids. J lost 8 bases, V lost 4 bases, and 1 base had no gene match. Per germline, CDR1 SGHDN and CDR2 FVKESK. In DNA form, the CDR3 reads TGTGCCAGCAGCCCCAGGGGGGAAGCTTTCTTT. As protein: CASSPRGEAFF.

This rearrangement joins TRBV29-1 to TRBJ1-1, with D unclear. V dropped 6 bases and J dropped 2 bases, with 10 bases sitting between them. This CDR3 region has 12 residues. Germline CDR1 is SQVTM and CDR2 is ANQGSEA. CDR3 in DNA: TGCAGCGTCCGACAAGGTAACACTGAAGCTTTCTTT. This translates into CSVRQGNTEAFF. Filled out from reference TRBV29-1 and TRBJ1-1, the complete variable domain reads SAVISQKPSRDICQRGTSLTIQCQVDSQVTMMFWYRQQPGQSLTLIATANQGSEATYESGFVIDKFPISRPNLTFSTLTVSNMSPEDSSIYLCSVRQGNTEAFFGQGTRLTVV.

The rearrangement links TRBV5-1 to TRBJ1-6, with TRBD1 identical over 7 bases. The length of the CDR3 is 15 residues. The J segment lost 10 bases and the V segment lost 2 bases, leaving 9 bases of the junction unmatched. Per the germline V gene, CDR1 is SGHRS and CDR2 is YFSETQ. In DNA, the CDR3 is TGCGCCAGCAGCTTTGAGGGGGCCTCTCCGTCACCCCTCCACTTT. Its protein is CASSFEGASPSPLHF.

This rearrangement joins TRBV5-1 to TRBJ1-1; TRBD1 might be the D (5 bases). Trimming shortened V by 4 bases and J by 2 bases, and 18 bases separated the two germline ends. Germline CDR1 and CDR2: SGHRS and YFSETQ. This CDR3 comprises 16 residues. CDR3 sequence (DNA): TGCGCCAGCAGCCCCGGCTACTCGGGGGTAAACACTGAAGCTTTCTTT. This translates into CASSPGYSGVNTEAFF. Looking up the rest from reference TRBV5-1 and TRBJ1-1 gives the full variable domain: KAGVTQTPRYLIKTRGQQVTLSCSPISGHRSVSWYQQTPGQGLQFLFEYFSETQRNKGNFPGRFSGRQFSNSRSEMNVSTLELGDSALYLCASSPGYSGVNTEAFFGQGTRLTVV.

CDR3 region: CASSLGGVEAFF. CDR3 nucleotides: TGTGCCAGCTCCCTGGGGGGGGTTGAAGCTTTCTTT. The chain uses TRBV6-5 and TRBJ1-1, with D possibly matching TRBD1 (5 bases). Per germline, CDR1 MNHEY and CDR2 SVGAGI. Between the trimmed V and J ends, which lost 8 bases and 7 bases, there was a span of 14 bases. CDR3 length equals 12 residues.

This clone has a handful of counts. This rearrangement joins TRBV5-1 to TRBJ1-5, with D tentatively TRBD1 (6 bases). Germline-derived CDR1 and CDR2 are SGHRS and YFSETQ. The CDR3 runs 15 residues. V lost 4 bases, J lost 3 bases, and 14 bases lay in between. The CDR3 here is CASSPTDSPNQPQHF. CDR3 bases: TGCGCCAGCAGCCCTACGGACAGCCCCAATCAGCCCCAGCATTTT.

The chain combines TRBV5-1 with TRBJ2-1; tentatively, D is TRBD2 (6 bases). CDR1 and CDR2 from the germline V gene are SGHRS and YFSETQ. The CDR3 spans 16 residues. The ends were cut back, 0 bases at V and 2 bases at J, with 12 bases in the middle. CDR3 coding DNA: TGCGCCAGCAGCTTGGCCTCGCGGGGAACCTACAATGAGCAGTTCTTC. It translates to CASSLASRGTYNEQFF.

J is TRBJ1-4 and V is TRBV9, with 10 bases identical to TRBD1. The CDR3 runs 16 residues. The V segment lost 0 bases and the J segment 3 bases; nucleotides outside the gene matches: 2. CDR1 is SGDLS, CDR2 YYNGEE, per germline. The CDR3, as DNA: TGTGCCAGCAGCGTAGGCGGGACAGGGGCTAATGAAAAACTGTTTTTT. Protein: CASSVGGTGANEKLFF.

The rearrangement joins TRBV28 to TRBJ1-5; 10 bases agree with TRBD1. The CDR3 contains 20 residues. V lost 4 bases, J lost 1 base, and 16 bases stayed unmatched. The germline V gene encodes CDR1 MDHEN and CDR2 SYDVKM. CDR3 DNA sequence: TGTGCCAGCAGTTCACCCCTCCGGGACAGGGGCGTTCGGAGCAATCAGCCCCAGCATTTT. It codes for CASSSPLRDRGVRSNQPQHF.

Details on this clone: Germline is not matched at one junction end, which may reflect a read error. This sequence joins TRBV29-1 and TRBJ1-2; tentatively, D is TRBD1 (6 bases). The length of the CDR3 is 12 residues. The V gene's germline CDR1 is SQVTM and CDR2 ANQGSEA. This CDR3 is CSVEGGRHGYTF. CDR3 DNA sequence: TGCAGCGTGGAAGGGGGGCGTCATGGCTACACCTTC.

J is TRBJ1-5 and V is TRBV5-6, with TRBD1 matching 8 bases. Germline-derived CDR1 and CDR2 are SGHDT and YYEEEE. V shed 3 bases, J shed 7 bases, and the junction held 18 bases outside the gene matches. CDR3 length equals 18 residues. CDR3 nucleotide sequence: TGTGCCAGCAGCTCCACGTTCGGACAGGGCTTGGTAGTACAGCCCCAGCATTTT. Translated: CASSSTFGQGLVVQPQHF. Full variable domain (rest looked up from reference TRBV5-6 and TRBJ1-5): DAGVTQSPTHLIKTRGQQVTLRCSPKSGHDTVSWYQQALGQGPQFIFQYYEEEERQRGNFPDRFSGHQFPNYSSELNVNALLLGDSALYLCASSSTFGQGLVVQPQHFGDGTRLSIL.

V usage is TRBV5-1 and J usage is TRBJ1-2, with 8 bases fitting TRBD1. Germline V gene lookup returns CDR1 SGHRS and CDR2 YFSETQ. The CDR3 extends over 17 amino acids. J lost 1 base, V lost 0 bases, and 8 bases had no gene match. CDR3 amino acids: CASSLGTGQDFNYGYTF. The DNA for the CDR3 is TGCGCCAGCAGCTTGGGGACAGGGCAAGACTTTAACTATGGCTACACCTTC.